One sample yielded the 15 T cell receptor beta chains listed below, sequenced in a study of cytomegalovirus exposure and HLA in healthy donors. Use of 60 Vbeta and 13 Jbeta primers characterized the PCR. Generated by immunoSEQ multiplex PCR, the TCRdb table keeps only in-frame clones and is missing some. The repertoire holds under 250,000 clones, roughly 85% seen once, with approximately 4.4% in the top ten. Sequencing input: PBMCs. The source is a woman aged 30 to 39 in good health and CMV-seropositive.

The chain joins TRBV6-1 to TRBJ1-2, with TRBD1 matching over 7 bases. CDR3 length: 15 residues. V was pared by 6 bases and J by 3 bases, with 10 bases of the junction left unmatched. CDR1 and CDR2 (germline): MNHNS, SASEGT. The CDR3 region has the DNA TGTGCCAGCAGGGCCCTTTGGGACAGACACTATGGCTACACCTTC. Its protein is CASRALWDRHYGYTF.

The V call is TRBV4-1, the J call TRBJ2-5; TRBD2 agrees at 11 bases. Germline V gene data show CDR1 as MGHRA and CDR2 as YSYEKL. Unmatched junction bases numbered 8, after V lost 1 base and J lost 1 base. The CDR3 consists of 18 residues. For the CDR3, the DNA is TGCGCCAGCAGCCAAGGTAGTCCAGGACTAGCGGGCCAAGAGACCCAGTACTTC. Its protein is CASSQGSPGLAGQETQYF.

Here the CDR3 reads CAISPSGTSDQETQYF. The CDR3 bases are TGTGCCATCAGCCCCTCCGGGACTAGCGATCAAGAGACCCAGTACTTC. This chain links TRBV10-3 with TRBJ2-5; 10 bases are shared with TRBD2. The CDR3 has 16 residues. Unmatched junction bases numbered 9, after V lost 6 bases and J lost 2 bases. Germline CDR1 reads ENHRY; CDR2 reads SYGVKD.

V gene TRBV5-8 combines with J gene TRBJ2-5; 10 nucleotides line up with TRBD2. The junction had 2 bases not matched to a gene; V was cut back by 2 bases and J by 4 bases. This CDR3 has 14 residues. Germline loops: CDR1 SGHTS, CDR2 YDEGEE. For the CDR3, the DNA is TGTGCCAGCAGCTTTCTAGCGGGAGTAGAGACCCAGTACTTC. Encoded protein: CASSFLAGVETQYF.

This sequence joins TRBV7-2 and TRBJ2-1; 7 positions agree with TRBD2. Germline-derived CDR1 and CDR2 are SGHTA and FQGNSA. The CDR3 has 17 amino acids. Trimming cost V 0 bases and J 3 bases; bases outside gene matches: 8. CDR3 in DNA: TGTGCCAGCAGCTTAGCGGCTAGCGGCCTATTCTACAATGAGCAGTTCTTC. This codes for CASSLAASGLFYNEQFF.

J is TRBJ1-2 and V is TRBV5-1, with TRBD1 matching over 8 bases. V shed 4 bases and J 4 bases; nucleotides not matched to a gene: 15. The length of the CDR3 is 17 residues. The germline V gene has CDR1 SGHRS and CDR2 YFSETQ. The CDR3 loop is CASSQGQEPPGGYGYTF. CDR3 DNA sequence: TGCGCCAGCAGCCAGGGACAGGAGCCACCTGGAGGCTATGGCTACACCTTC.

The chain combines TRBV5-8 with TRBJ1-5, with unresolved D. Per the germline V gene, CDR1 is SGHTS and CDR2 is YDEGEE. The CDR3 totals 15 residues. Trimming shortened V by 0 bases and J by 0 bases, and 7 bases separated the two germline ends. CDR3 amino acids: CASSLDSFSNQPQHF. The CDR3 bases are TGTGCCAGCAGCTTGGACAGCTTTAGCAATCAGCCCCAGCATTTT.

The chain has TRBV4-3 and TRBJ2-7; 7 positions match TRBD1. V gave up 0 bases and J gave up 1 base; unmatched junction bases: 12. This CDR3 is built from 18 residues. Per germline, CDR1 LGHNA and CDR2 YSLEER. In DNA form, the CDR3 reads TGCGCCAGCAGCCAAGATGCCGCCCTAGGGGGCAGGTCCTACGAGCAGTACTTC. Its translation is CASSQDAALGGRSYEQYF.

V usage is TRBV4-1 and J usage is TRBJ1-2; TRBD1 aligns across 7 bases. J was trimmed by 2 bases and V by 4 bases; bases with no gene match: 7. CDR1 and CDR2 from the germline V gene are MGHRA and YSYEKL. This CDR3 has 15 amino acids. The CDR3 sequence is CASSPRQGENYGYTF. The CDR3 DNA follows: TGCGCCAGCAGCCCGAGACAGGGCGAGAACTATGGCTACACCTTC.

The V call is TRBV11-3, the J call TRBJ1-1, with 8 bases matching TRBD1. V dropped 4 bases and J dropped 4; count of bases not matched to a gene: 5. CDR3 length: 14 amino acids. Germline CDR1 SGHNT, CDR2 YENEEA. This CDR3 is CASSSDRGSTEAFF. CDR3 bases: TGTGCCAGCAGCTCCGACAGGGGTTCCACTGAAGCTTTCTTT.

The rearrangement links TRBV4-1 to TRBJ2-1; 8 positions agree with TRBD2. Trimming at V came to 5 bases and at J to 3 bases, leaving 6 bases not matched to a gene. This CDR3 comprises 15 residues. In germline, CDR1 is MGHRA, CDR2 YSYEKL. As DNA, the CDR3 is TGCGCCAGCAGCGAGGGCGGGGGGCTCTACAATGAGCAGTTCTTC. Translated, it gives CASSEGGGLYNEQFF.

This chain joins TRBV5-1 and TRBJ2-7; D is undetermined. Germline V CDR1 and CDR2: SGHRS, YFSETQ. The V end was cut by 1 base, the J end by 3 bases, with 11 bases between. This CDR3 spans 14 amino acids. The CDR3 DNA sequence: TGCGCCAGCAGCTTGACGGTTAAGCTCTACGAGCAGTACTTC. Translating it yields CASSLTVKLYEQYF.

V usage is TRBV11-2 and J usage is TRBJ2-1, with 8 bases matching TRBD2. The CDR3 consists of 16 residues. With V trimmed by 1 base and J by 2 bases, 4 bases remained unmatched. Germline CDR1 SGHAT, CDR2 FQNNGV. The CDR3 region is CASSLVAGGAYNEQFF. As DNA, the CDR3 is TGTGCCAGCAGCTTAGTTGCGGGGGGTGCCTACAATGAGCAGTTCTTC.

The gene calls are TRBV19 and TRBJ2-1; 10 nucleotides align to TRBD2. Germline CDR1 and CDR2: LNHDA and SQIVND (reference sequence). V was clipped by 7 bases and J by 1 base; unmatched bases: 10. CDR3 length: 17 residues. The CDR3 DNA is TGTGCCAGTACCTCGAACCTAGCGGGAGCATCCTACAATGAGCAGTTCTTC. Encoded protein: CASTSNLAGASYNEQFF.

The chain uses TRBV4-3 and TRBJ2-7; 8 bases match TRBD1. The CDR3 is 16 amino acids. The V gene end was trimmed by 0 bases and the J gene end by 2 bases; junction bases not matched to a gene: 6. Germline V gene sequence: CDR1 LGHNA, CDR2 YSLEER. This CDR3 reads CASSQDFPQGAYEQYF. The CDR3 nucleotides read TGCGCCAGCAGCCAAGACTTTCCACAGGGGGCCTACGAGCAGTACTTC.